This record looks at one T cell receptor beta chain sequence and its context. Germline V gene lookup returns CDR1 SGHRS and CDR2 YFSETQ. The CDR3 sequence is 15 residues long. The junction had 11 bases not matched to a gene; V was cut back by 4 bases and J by 6 bases. This specimen belongs to a study of shared T cell receptors in the human thymus. Clones were read by immunoSEQ multiplex PCR, and TCRdb kept only the in-frame ones, dropping some. The sample holds about 660,000 clones; roughly 86% are singletons and the top ten take about 0.0094%. This same sample was also part of a study on human thymus T cells. That study reports: The thymus was resected at corrective cardiac surgery.

Sequenced material: thymocytes. The chain is built from TRBV5-1 and TRBJ1-2; TRBD1 matches at 8 bases. The clonotype originates from a boy in the first two years of life with a congenital heart defect. The CDR3 DNA sequence: TGCGCCAGCAGCGCGGGACAGGTTCGGTGTAATGGCTACACCTTC. Protein sequence: CASSAGQVRCNGYTF.